What follows are 10 T cell receptor beta chains derived from one specimen sequenced in a study of T cell responses to AZD1222 COVID-19 vaccine. TCRdb's table, derived via immunoSEQ multiplex PCR, lists solely in-frame clones and lacks some. The sample lists roughly 81,000 clones; 70% to 90% were seen once. The input for sequencing was peripheral blood, taken on day 0 of AZD1222 vaccination. The origin of the receptors is an adult in good health.

The chain has TRBV7-3 and TRBJ2-1; 8 bases are shared with TRBD2. With 1 base clipped from V and 7 bases from J, the junction kept 9 bases outside the gene matches. The germline V gene encodes CDR1 SGHTA and CDR2 FQGTGA. CDR3 size: 16 residues. Here the CDR3 reads CASSLRGGRPRNEQFF. The CDR3 DNA reads as TGTGCCAGCAGCTTAAGAGGCGGGAGGCCTCGGAATGAGCAGTTCTTC.

V gene TRBV7-9 combines with J gene TRBJ1-6, with no clear D. V lost 4 bases to trimming and J lost 9 bases, with 19 bases between them. Germline V gives CDR1 SEHNR, CDR2 FQNEAQ (reference sequence). This CDR3 region has 16 residues. The CDR3 nucleotides are TGTGCCAGCAGCTACACGTCCCTTGATCGGAGTTCACCCCTCCACTTT. Amino acid sequence: CASSYTSLDRSSPLHF.

This chain links TRBV5-4 with TRBJ1-4; 10 bases agree with TRBD1. The CDR3 contains 17 residues. Per germline, CDR1 SGHNT and CDR2 YYREEE (reference sequence). J was trimmed by 8 bases and V by 4 bases; bases with no gene match: 14. In DNA form, the CDR3 reads TGTGCCAGCAGCCTGCGCTCCGGGACAGGGGACGACGAAAAACTGTTTTTT. It yields the protein CASSLRSGTGDDEKLFF.

The genes are TRBV19 and TRBJ2-1, with 8 bases aligning to TRBD2. CDR3 size: 17 residues. Germline CDR1 is LNHDA and CDR2 is SQIVND (reference sequence). V lost 5 bases to trimming and J lost 6 bases; unmatched junction nucleotides: 15. Here the CDR3 reads CASSLPPGTSRANEQFF. CDR3 sequence (DNA): TGTGCCAGTAGTCTACCACCAGGGACTAGTCGTGCCAATGAGCAGTTCTTC. Filled out from reference TRBV19 and TRBJ2-1, the complete variable domain reads DGGITQSPKYLFRKEGQNVTLSCEQNLNHDAMYWYRQDPGQGLRLIYYSQIVNDFQKGDIAEGYSVSREKKESFPLTVTSAQKNPTAFYLCASSLPPGTSRANEQFFGPGTRLTVL.

The rearrangement uses TRBV19 and TRBJ1-2; TRBD1 is a possible D gene (6 bases). The germline CDR1 and CDR2 sequences are LNHDA and SQIVND (reference sequence). Trimming pared 6 bases from V and 6 bases from J, leaving 8 bases between. This CDR3 has 11 amino acids. The CDR3 here is CASRGANGYTF. The CDR3 nucleotides are TGTGCCAGTAGGGGGGCAAATGGCTACACCTTC.

The chain links TRBV30 to TRBJ1-4; D is possibly TRBD1 (5 bases). This CDR3 has 12 amino acids. The germline gives CDR1 GTSNPN, CDR2 SVGIG (reference sequence). The ends were cut back, 4 bases at V and 7 bases at J, with 10 bases in the middle. Written as DNA, the CDR3 is TGTGCCTGGATGGGGGGGAGTGAAAAACTGTTTTTT. It is translated as CAWMGGSEKLFF.

This clone was counted a few times. The chain couples TRBV15 to TRBJ1-6; no definite D call. The CDR3 contains 13 residues. V was clipped by 1 base and J by 8 bases, with 6 bases between them. In germline, CDR1 is LNHNV, CDR2 YYDKDF (reference sequence). This CDR3 is CATSRATDSPLHF. As DNA, the CDR3 is TGTGCCACCAGCAGAGCGACGGATTCACCCCTCCACTTT.

This chain links TRBV15 with TRBJ2-4, with 14 bases aligning to TRBD2. Germline CDR1 and CDR2: LNHNV and YYDKDF (reference sequence). CDR3 length: 14 amino acids. V shed 0 bases, J shed 11 bases, and the junction held 0 bases outside the gene matches. The CDR3 loop is CATSREGLAGVQYF. The CDR3 coding sequence is TGTGCCACCAGCAGAGAGGGACTAGCGGGAGTTCAGTACTTC.

The genes are TRBV6-1 and TRBJ1-5; D may be TRBD1 (6 bases). The CDR3 sequence is 15 residues long. V was shortened by 0 bases and J by 7 bases, with 13 bases between the two germline ends. CDR1 MNHNS and CDR2 SASEGT come from the germline V gene. The CDR3 loop reads CASSEAAGAGQPQHF. In DNA form, the CDR3 reads TGTGCCAGCAGTGAAGCTGCGGGGGCCGGGCAGCCCCAGCATTTT.

This sequence joins TRBV18 and TRBJ2-7; 9 nucleotides align to TRBD1. This CDR3 has 15 amino acids. The V gene's germline CDR1 is KGHSH and CDR2 LQKENI. Trimming at V came to 3 bases and at J to 1 base, leaving 4 bases not matched to a gene. The DNA for the CDR3 is TGTGCCAGCTCACCTGCCGGGACAGGGTCCTACGAGCAGTACTTC. The encoded protein is CASSPAGTGSYEQYF. Complete variable domain (other parts from reference TRBV18 and TRBJ2-7): NAGVMQNPRHLVRRRGQEARLRCSPMKGHSHVYWYRQLPEEGLKFMVYLQKENIIDESGMPKERFSAEFPKEGPSILRIQQVVRGDSAAYFCASSPAGTGSYEQYFGPGTRLTVT.